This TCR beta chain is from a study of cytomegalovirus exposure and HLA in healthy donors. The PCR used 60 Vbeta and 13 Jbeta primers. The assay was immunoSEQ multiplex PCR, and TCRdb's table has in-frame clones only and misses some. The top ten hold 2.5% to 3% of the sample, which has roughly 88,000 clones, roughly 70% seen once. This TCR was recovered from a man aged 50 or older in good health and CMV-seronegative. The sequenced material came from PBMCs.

The CDR3 reads CASSPSGDQETQYF. The DNA for the CDR3 is TGTGCCAGCTCACCATCGGGAGATCAAGAGACCCAGTACTTC. The chain employs TRBV18 and TRBJ2-5; possible D gene TRBD2, 6 bases. The V end lost 2 bases, the J end lost 2 bases, and 9 bases lay between the germline ends. CDR3 size: 14 residues. Germline values: CDR1 KGHSH, CDR2 LQKENI.